This T cell receptor (beta chain) came from a study of cytotoxic CD8 clonotypes in ibrutinib-treated CLL. The data were produced by immunoSEQ multiplex PCR, yet TCRdb's version contains in-frame clones alone and is incomplete. The sample has 40,000 or so clones, nearly 70% seen once; the top ten hold approximately 12%. This TCR was sampled from a human donor with chronic lymphocytic leukemia. This specimen was PBMCs, taken after 12 months of ibrutinib treatment.

The CDR3 protein is CASSLDLRGFYTF. The CDR3 DNA reads TGTGCCAGCAGCTTGGACCTTAGGGGCTTCTACACCTTC. V usage is TRBV5-6 and J usage is TRBJ1-2, with TRBD1 as a possible D gene (5 bases). The CDR3 sequence is 13 residues long. V was clipped by 0 bases and J by 10 bases, with 13 bases between them. Per germline, CDR1 SGHDT and CDR2 YYEEEE. Full variable domain (remainder filled in from reference TRBV5-6 and TRBJ1-2): DAGVTQSPTHLIKTRGQQVTLRCSPKSGHDTVSWYQQALGQGPQFIFQYYEEEERQRGNFPDRFSGHQFPNYSSELNVNALLLGDSALYLCASSLDLRGFYTFGSGTRLTVV.